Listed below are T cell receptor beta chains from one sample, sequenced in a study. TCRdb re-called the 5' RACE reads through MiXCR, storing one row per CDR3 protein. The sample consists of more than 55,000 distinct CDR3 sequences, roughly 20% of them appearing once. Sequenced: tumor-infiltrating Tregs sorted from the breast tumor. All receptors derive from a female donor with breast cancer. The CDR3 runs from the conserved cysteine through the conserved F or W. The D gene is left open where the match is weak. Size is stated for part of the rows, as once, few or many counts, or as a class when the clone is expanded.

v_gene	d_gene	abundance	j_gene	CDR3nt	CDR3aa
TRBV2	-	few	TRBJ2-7	TGTGCCAGCAGTCCTAGGACGGACTCCTACGAGCAGTACTTC	CASSPRTDSYEQYF
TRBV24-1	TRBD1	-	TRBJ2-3	TGTGCCACCAGTGATTTGAGTCAGGGGGCAGCAGATACGCAGTATTTT	CATSDLSQGAADTQYF
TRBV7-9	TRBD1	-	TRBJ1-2	TGTGCCAGCAGCTTAGGGGGGACAGGGAGTAGGAATGGCTACACCTTC	CASSLGGTGSRNGYTF
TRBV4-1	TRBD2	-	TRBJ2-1	TGCGCCAGCAGCGGCCTAGCGGGAGTAGAAGGTGAGCAGTTCTTC	CASSGLAGVEGEQFF
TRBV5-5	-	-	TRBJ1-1	TGTGCCAGCAGCTGGGACAAGAACACTGAAGCTTTCTTT	CASSWDKNTEAFF
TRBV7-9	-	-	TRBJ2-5	TGTGCCAGCAGCTCATCCCGGGGGACCCGGTACTTC	CASSSSRGTRYF
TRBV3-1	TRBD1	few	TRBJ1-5	TGTGCCAGCAGCCAAGATCCGGGACAGTATAGCAATCAGCCCCAGCATTTT	CASSQDPGQYSNQPQHF
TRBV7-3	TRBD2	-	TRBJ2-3	TGTGCCAGCAGCATATATCGGCTAGCGGGAGCAGATACGCAGTATTTT	CASSIYRLAGADTQYF
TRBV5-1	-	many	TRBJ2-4	TGCGCCAGCAGCTTGGGGGGGACCAAAAACATTCAGTACTTC	CASSLGGTKNIQYF
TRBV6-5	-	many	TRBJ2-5	TGTGCCAGCGTTGGCGAGGGAGAGACCCAGTACTTC	CASVGEGETQYF
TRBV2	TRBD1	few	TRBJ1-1	TGTGCCAGCAGGGTCCTTGGACAGGGGATGAACACTGAAGCTTTCTTT	CASRVLGQGMNTEAFF
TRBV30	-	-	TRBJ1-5	TGTGCCTGGAGTGGATTCTCTAGCAATCAGCCCCAGCATTTT	CAWSGFSSNQPQHF
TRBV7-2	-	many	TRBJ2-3	TGTGCCAGCAGCCAGGGGACAGATACGCAGTATTTT	CASSQGTDTQYF
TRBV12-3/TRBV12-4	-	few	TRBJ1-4	TGTGCCAGCAGTTTAGGCCAGAGCACAACTAATGAAAAACTGTTTTTT	CASSLGQSTTNEKLFF
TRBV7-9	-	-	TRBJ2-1	TGTGCCAGCAGCTTAGAGAATAGCGCCGATGAGCAGTTCTTC	CASSLENSADEQFF
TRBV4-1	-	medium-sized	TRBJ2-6	TGCGCCAGCAGCCAGGGTAGATTAGTTGTTTGGGCTGGGGCCAACGTCCTGACTTTC	CASSQGRLVVWAGANVLTF
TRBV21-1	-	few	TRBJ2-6	TGTGCCAGCAGCAAAGGACAGGGGAGAGGGGCCAACGTCCTGACTTTC	CASSKGQGRGANVLTF
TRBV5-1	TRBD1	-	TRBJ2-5	TGCGCCCGCAGCTGGAGGGCAGGGGGCCGGGAGACCCAGTACTTC	CARSWRAGGRETQYF
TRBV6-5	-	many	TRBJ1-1	TGTGCCAGCAGTTACGCGCTTTCATGGCAGGCTTTCTTT	CASSYALSWQAFF
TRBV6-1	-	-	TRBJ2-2	TGTGCCAGCAGTGAACAAGCCAACAGCCCGAACACCGGGGAGCTGTTTTTT	CASSEQANSPNTGELFF
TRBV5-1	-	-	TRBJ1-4	TGCGCCAGCAGCTTGGAGGCAGCAACTAATGAAAAACTGTTTTTT	CASSLEAATNEKLFF
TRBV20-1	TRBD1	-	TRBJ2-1	TGCAGTGAGGAGACTGGGACAGGGGTCGGTGAGCAGTCCTTC	CSEETGTGVGEQSF
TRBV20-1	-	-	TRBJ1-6	TGCAGTGCTGCACAACGGGGGTGGAATTCACCCCTCCACTTT	CSAAQRGWNSPLHF
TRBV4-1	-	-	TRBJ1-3	TGCGCCAGCAGCCAAGGGACACTCTCTGGAAACACCATATATTTT	CASSQGTLSGNTIYF
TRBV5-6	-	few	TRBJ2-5	TGTGCCAGCAGCTTGGAGAGCCGAGGAGGGGGGACCCAGTACTTC	CASSLESRGGGTQYF
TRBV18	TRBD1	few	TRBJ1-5	TGTGCCAGCTCAGCGTATGGGACAGGGGGGAATCAGCCCCAGCATTTT	CASSAYGTGGNQPQHF
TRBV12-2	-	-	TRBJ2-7	TGTGCCAGCAACCACGCCCGGAGGATCAGCCTGTCCTTC	CASNHARRISLSF
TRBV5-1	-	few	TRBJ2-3	TGCGCCAGCAGCTTGGAGTTTAATCGGTTGGATTTT	CASSLEFNRLDF
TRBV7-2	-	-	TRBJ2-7	TGTGCCAGCAGCTCCACTGCCCGCGAGCAGTACTTC	CASSSTAREQYF
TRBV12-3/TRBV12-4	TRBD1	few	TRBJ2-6	TGTGCCAGCAGTTACCGACAGGGAACGAGGGGGGCCAACGTCCTGACTTTC	CASSYRQGTRGANVLTF
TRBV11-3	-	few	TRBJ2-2	TGTGCCAGCAGCTCCCGGACAGAAAACACCGGGGAGCTGTTTTTT	CASSSRTENTGELFF
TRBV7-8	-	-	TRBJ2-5	TGTGCCAGCAGCTTATCGTGGGAAGGGGAGACCCAGTACTTC	CASSLSWEGETQYF
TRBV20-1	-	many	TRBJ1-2	TGCAGTGCTAGAGATCGTAGAGGGAGGTCTGGCTACACCTTC	CSARDRRGRSGYTF
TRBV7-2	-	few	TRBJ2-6	TGTGCCAGCAAGTCTGGCTCTGGGGCCAACGTCCTGACTTTC	CASKSGSGANVLTF
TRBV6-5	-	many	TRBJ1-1	TGTGCCAGCAGTTACTCCCCCAGGTCGAACACTGAAGCTTTCTTT	CASSYSPRSNTEAFF
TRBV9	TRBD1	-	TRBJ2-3	TGTGCCAGCAGCGGGAGACAGGGGGCGAATACGCAGTATTTT	CASSGRQGANTQYF
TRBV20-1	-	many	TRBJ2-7	TGCAGTGCTCCCCGGGCGGTGGGGTACGAGCAGTACTTC	CSAPRAVGYEQYF
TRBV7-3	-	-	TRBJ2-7	TGTGCCAGCAGCTTAAGGGACCGGACTCAGCAGTACTTC	CASSLRDRTQQYF
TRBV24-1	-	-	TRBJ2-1	TGTGCCACCAGTGCCCGCTCGGCTAGCTCCTACAATGAGCAGTTCTTC	CATSARSASSYNEQFF
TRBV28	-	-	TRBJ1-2	TGTGCCAGCAGAGCATTCCGGGACGGCGGAAACTATTGCTACACCTTC	CASRAFRDGGNYCYTF
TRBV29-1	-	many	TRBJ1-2	TGCAGCCTGGATCAGGACGGCTATGGCTACACCTTC	CSLDQDGYGYTF
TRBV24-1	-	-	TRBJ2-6	TGTGCCACCAGTGATCGAGGGGGATCTGGGGCCAACGTCCTGACTTTC	CATSDRGGSGANVLTF